Presented here are 20 T cell receptor beta chains from one specimen sequenced in a study of CD8+CD57+ T cells in acquired aplastic anemia. In patients chosen for sequencing, flow cytometry had shown CD8+CD57+ cell expansion. Using genomic DNA as the template, TCR beta VDJ and CDR3 profiling was carried out. TCRdb used MiXCR to reprocess the reads, holding one entry per CDR3 protein. Altogether 150,000 or so distinct CDR3 sequences are present, roughly 54% being singletons, with the ten largest covering 9.5% to 15%. The sequencing sample was made of sorted CD4+, CD8+, or CD8+CD57+ T cells (not recorded which) from PBMCs. The receptors stem from a human donor with aplastic anemia.

This clonotype was seen once. The chain couples TRBV9 to TRBJ1-2; unclear D gene. CDR1 SGDLS and CDR2 YYNGEE come from the germline V gene. This CDR3 region has 11 residues. V was trimmed by 0 bases and J by 14 bases, leaving 11 bases between them. The CDR3 reads CASSVEGRRTF. Written as DNA, the CDR3 is TGTGCCAGCAGCGTAGAAGGGCGGAGGACCTTC.

This clonotype was detected many times. Here the CDR3 reads CASTVAPNEKLFF. In DNA, the CDR3 is TGTGCCAGCACTGTGGCCCCTAATGAAAAACTGTTTTTT. V usage is TRBV12-3 or TRBV12-4 and J usage is TRBJ1-4; D is unresolved. V dropped 7 bases and J dropped 3 bases, with 9 bases sitting between them. The CDR3 covers 13 residues.

Notes on this clonotype: One end of the junction varies from germline; a read error may be responsible. The DNA of the CDR3 is TGTGCCACCTGCAGTGCGTCGGGGCCAGCTTTCTTT. The encoded protein is CATCSASGPAFF. The chain links TRBV15 to TRBJ1-1, with D tentatively TRBD1 (5 bases). The CDR3 spans 12 residues. Per germline, CDR1 LNHNV and CDR2 YYDKDF (reference sequence).

This chain connects TRBV2 to TRBJ2-3, with D maybe TRBD2 (5 bases). CDR1 SNHLY and CDR2 FYNNEI come from the germline V gene. The CDR3 has 13 residues. V gave up 6 bases and J gave up 4 bases, with 11 bases separating them. For the CDR3, the DNA is TGTGCCAGCAGCCCAAGAGGGTCAGATACGCAGTATTTT. Residues: CASSPRGSDTQYF.

The table lists this clonotype with many counts. The gene calls are TRBV25-1 and TRBJ1-1; tentatively, D is TRBD1 (5 bases). This CDR3 contains 12 residues. Looked up from germline, CDR1 is MGHDK and CDR2 is SYGVNS. Trimming left V 2 bases short and J 8 bases short, with 9 bases between. CDR3 loop: CASSEGAGEAFF. CDR3 nucleotides: TGTGCCAGCAGTGAAGGGGCCGGGGAAGCTTTCTTT.

This clonotype was recorded many times. V usage is TRBV29-1 and J usage is TRBJ2-7; the D gene is possibly TRBD1 (5 bases). The V end was cut by 3 bases, the J end by 6 bases, with 15 bases between. The CDR3 is 13 residues long. Per the germline V gene, CDR1 is SQVTM and CDR2 is ANQGSEA. The CDR3 sequence: CSVDLGGRAEQYF. CDR3 nucleotide sequence: TGCAGCGTTGATCTAGGTGGCAGGGCCGAGCAGTACTTC.

The chain links TRBV10-1 to TRBJ2-3; 7 positions match TRBD2. V lost 3 bases, J lost 1 base, and 1 base stayed unmatched. This CDR3 region has 14 residues. Looked up from germline, CDR1 is WNHNN and CDR2 is SYGVQD (reference sequence). The CDR3 nucleotides are TGCGCCAGCAGTGATGGGGGGGGCACAGATACGCAGTATTTT. Translated: CASSDGGGTDTQYF.

This clonotype turned up a few times. The V gene is TRBV9, the J gene TRBJ2-7; no clear D gene. CDR1 is SGDLS and CDR2 is YYNGEE in the germline V gene. V lost 4 bases to trimming and J lost 3 bases, with 11 bases between them. There are 13 residues in the CDR3. The CDR3 sequence is CASSQEERYEQYF. For the CDR3, the DNA is TGTGCCAGCAGCCAAGAAGAACGCTACGAGCAGTACTTC.

This clonotype was counted a few times. The genes are TRBV6-2 or TRBV6-3 and TRBJ2-1, with D perhaps TRBD1 (5 bases). The CDR3 is made up of 14 amino acids. The V gene's germline CDR1 is MNHEY and CDR2 SVGEGT. Trimming stripped 2 bases from V and 5 bases from J, with 10 bases between. In nucleotides, the CDR3 is TGTGCCAGCAGTTACAGGGGAAGCCACAATGAGCAGTTCTTC. This codes for CASSYRGSHNEQFF.

This chain joins TRBV6-2 or TRBV6-3 and TRBJ1-2, with TRBD1 matching 7 bases. Trimming at V came to 5 bases and at J to 2 bases, leaving 8 bases not matched to a gene. CDR1 MNHEY and CDR2 SVGEGT come from the germline V gene. The CDR3 consists of 15 residues. CDR3 DNA sequence: TGTGCCAGCAGTCCTTTTCCGGGACAGAACTATGGCTACACCTTC. Its translation is CASSPFPGQNYGYTF.

This chain uses TRBV18 with TRBJ2-5, with D uncertain. CDR1 KGHSH and CDR2 LQKENI come from the germline V gene. The CDR3 is 12 residues long. V lost 2 bases and J 2 bases, leaving 3 bases between the germline ends. The CDR3 protein is CASSPKQETQYF. The CDR3 region has the DNA TGTGCCAGCTCACCAAAGCAAGAGACCCAGTACTTC.

In DNA, the CDR3 is TGTGCCAGCAGTTTATCAACTAGCGGGAGGATCGCGGAGACCCAGTACTTC. Translated, it gives CASSLSTSGRIAETQYF. V is TRBV12-3 or TRBV12-4 and J is TRBJ2-5; 12 nucleotides align to TRBD2. Germline trimming cut 2 bases from V and 5 bases from J; bases unmatched to any gene: 9. The CDR3 loop spans 17 amino acids.

J is TRBJ1-4 and V is TRBV15, with D hard to call. Trimming took off 0 bases at V and 8 bases at J, with 13 bases between the two ends. This CDR3 is 15 amino acids long. Germline CDR1 is LNHNV and CDR2 is YYDKDF (reference sequence). The DNA for the CDR3 is TGTGCCACCAGCAGAGATATCCGGAGGGAGGAAAAACTGTTTTTT. It specifies CATSRDIRREEKLFF. Together with reference TRBV15 and TRBJ1-4, the CDR3 gives the full variable domain: DAMVIQNPRYQVTQFGKPVTLSCSQTLNHNVMYWYQQKSSQAPKLLFHYYDKDFNNEADTPDNFQSRRPNTSFCFLDIRSPGLGDTAMYLCATSRDIRREEKLFFGSGTQLSVL.

The gene calls are TRBV19 and TRBJ1-5; 9 nucleotides match TRBD1. Looked up from germline, CDR1 is LNHDA and CDR2 is SQIVND (reference sequence). CDR3 length: 16 residues. The trim removed 5 bases at V and 6 bases at J, leaving 11 bases unmatched. CDR3 residues: CASSLGQGIMGQPQHF. For the CDR3, the DNA is TGTGCCAGTAGTCTGGGACAGGGAATAATGGGTCAGCCCCAGCATTTT.

For this clonotype: The DNA is omitted, as the CDR3 cannot be located on it reliably, and the CDR3 follows TCRdb's listing. J is TRBJ1-3 and V is TRBV10-3. The CDR3 spans 15 residues, counting both ends. Germline loops: CDR1 ENHRY, CDR2 SYGVKD. CDR3 loop: CASTSGDLAGNTIYF.

Note on this clonotype: One base away lies a much larger clone, so this may be a sequencing read error. The rearrangement joins TRBV5-8 to TRBJ1-5; a weak D match, TRBD1 (5 bases). Germline CDR1 reads SGHTS; CDR2 reads YDEGEE. The CDR3 runs to 15 residues. CDR3 sequence: CASTLFGTSNQPQHF. CDR3 sequence (DNA): TGTGCCAGCACCTTGTTTGGGACCAGCAATCAGCCCCAGCATTTT.

In its sample, this clonotype was seen many times. The chain uses TRBV19 and TRBJ1-5; D gene ambiguous. V shed 1 base and J shed 8 bases, with 6 bases lying between them. CDR1 is LNHDA and CDR2 is SQIVND in the germline V gene (reference sequence). The CDR3 consists of 12 residues. The CDR3 region has the DNA TGTGCCAGTAGTATAGGGGCAGAGCCCCAGCATTTT. It translates to CASSIGAEPQHF.

This clonotype was found many times. The rearrangement links TRBV7-8 to TRBJ2-7, with TRBD1 as a possible D gene (6 bases). V gave up 4 bases and J gave up 4 bases, with 14 bases separating them. The CDR3 is made up of 14 amino acids. Germline-derived CDR1 and CDR2 are SGHVS and FQNEAQ. The CDR3 reads CASSSRDNLYEQYF. CDR3 bases: TGTGCCAGCAGCTCCCGGGACAACCTTTACGAGCAGTACTTC.

The chain recombines TRBV6-5 with TRBJ2-7, with TRBD2 matching over 12 bases. V gave up 2 bases and J gave up 7 bases; unmatched junction bases: 9. Germline CDR1 is MNHEY and CDR2 is SVGAGI. This CDR3 is 16 amino acids long. The CDR3 DNA is TGTGCCAGCAGTTACAGGACTAGCGGGGAGGTTCATGAGCAGTACTTC. It codes for CASSYRTSGEVHEQYF.

This clonotype came up a few times. The rearrangement uses TRBV10-3 and TRBJ2-7; 9 nucleotides agree with TRBD1. CDR1 ENHRY and CDR2 SYGVKD come from the germline V gene. V lost 0 bases to trimming and J lost 6 bases; unmatched junction nucleotides: 6. This CDR3 has 15 residues. This CDR3 is CAISESRDRVSEQYF. The CDR3 DNA follows: TGTGCCATCAGTGAGTCCCGGGACAGGGTCAGCGAGCAGTACTTC.